This TCR beta chain was sequenced in a study of cytomegalovirus exposure and HLA in healthy donors. Study conclusions and caveats: Previously analyzed data showed that most TCR beta V segments were productive at a frequency of about 87% or about 30%.

The PCR ran on 60 Vbeta and 13 Jbeta primers. Produced via immunoSEQ multiplex PCR; TCRdb's table is partial and in-frame only. The sample contains 150,000 to 200,000 clones, 80% to 85% of which appear only once. Healthy individuals who donated bone marrow served as the donors. On this clone: Its specificity is unknown.

Trimming took 4 bases from V and 0 from J; bases not matched to a gene: 8. The CDR3 contains 17 residues. Germline CDR1 reads SGHVS; CDR2 reads FQNEAQ. This TCR derives from a boy aged 2 to 9 in good health and CMV-seronegative. Sequencing input: PBMCs. The chain links TRBV7-8 to TRBJ1-2, with 10 nucleotides matching TRBD1. DNA of the CDR3: TGTGCCAGCAGCTCCCACAGGGACAGGGGCTCTAACTATGGCTACACCTTC. Amino acid sequence: CASSSHRDRGSNYGYTF.